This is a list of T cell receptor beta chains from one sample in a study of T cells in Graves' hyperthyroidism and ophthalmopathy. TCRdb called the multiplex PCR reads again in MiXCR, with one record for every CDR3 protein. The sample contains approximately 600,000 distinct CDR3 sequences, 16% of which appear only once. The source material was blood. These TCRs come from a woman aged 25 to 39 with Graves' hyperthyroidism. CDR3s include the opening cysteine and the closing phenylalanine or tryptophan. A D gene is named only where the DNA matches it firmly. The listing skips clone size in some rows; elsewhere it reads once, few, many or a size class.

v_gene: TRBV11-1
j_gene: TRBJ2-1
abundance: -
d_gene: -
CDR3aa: CASSFLPNEQFF
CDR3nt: TGTGCCAGCAGCTTCCTTCCAAATGAGCAGTTCTTC

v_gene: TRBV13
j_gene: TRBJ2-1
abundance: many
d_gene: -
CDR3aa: CASSPKDLLNEQFF
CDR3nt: TGTGCCAGCAGCCCCAAGGACCTCCTCAATGAGCAGTTCTTC

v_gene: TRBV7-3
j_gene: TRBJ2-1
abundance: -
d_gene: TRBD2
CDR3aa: CASSSSGREQFF
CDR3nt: TGTGCCAGCAGCTCTAGCGGGAGGGAGCAGTTCTTC

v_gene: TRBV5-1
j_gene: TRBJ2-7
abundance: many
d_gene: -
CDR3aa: CASSLADAYEQYF
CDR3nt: TGCGCCAGCAGCTTGGCGGACGCGTACGAGCAGTACTTC

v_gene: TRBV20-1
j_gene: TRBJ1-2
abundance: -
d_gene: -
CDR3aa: CSARDGDGWGYTF
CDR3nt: TGCAGTGCTAGAGACGGGGACGGTTGGGGCTACACCTTC

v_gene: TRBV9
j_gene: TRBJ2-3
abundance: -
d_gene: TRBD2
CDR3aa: CASSVTSGSVDTQYF
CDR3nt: TGTGCCAGCAGCGTAACTAGCGGGAGCGTAGATACGCAGTATTTT

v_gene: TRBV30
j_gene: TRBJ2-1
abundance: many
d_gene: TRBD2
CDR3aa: CAWNLPSGYEQFF
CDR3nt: TGTGCCTGGAATCTGCCTAGCGGATATGAGCAGTTCTTC

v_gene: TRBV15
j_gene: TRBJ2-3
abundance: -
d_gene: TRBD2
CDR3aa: CATSRALAGDTDTQYF
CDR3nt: TGTGCCACCAGCAGAGCCTTAGCGGGAGATACAGATACGCAGTATTTT

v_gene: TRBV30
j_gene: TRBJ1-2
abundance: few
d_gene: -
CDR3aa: CAAAGEIIIGYTF
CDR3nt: TGTGCCGCGGCCGGGGAGATTATTATTGGCTACACCTTC

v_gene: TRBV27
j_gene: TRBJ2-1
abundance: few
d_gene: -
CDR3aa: CASRGVYNEQFF
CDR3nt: TGTGCCAGCAGGGGGGTTTACAATGAGCAGTTCTTC

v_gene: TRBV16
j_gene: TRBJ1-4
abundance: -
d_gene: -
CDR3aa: CASSQDMVATNEKLFF
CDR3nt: TGTGCCAGCAGCCAAGATATGGTTGCAACTAATGAAAAACTGTTTTTT

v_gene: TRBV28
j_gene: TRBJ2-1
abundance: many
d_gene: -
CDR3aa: CASSLGTPVYNEQFF
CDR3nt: TGTGCCAGCAGTTTGGGTACGCCGGTTTACAATGAGCAGTTCTTC

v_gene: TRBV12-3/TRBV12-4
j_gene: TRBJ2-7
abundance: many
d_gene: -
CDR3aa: CASSLAYRGLSSYEQYF
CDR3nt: TGTGCCAGCAGTTTAGCGTACCGGGGCCTAAGCTCCTACGAGCAGTACTTC

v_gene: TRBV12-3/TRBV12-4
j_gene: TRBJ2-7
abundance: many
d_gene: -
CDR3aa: CASSETVGAAYEQYF
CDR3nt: TGTGCCAGCAGCGAGACCGTTGGGGCAGCCTACGAGCAGTACTTC

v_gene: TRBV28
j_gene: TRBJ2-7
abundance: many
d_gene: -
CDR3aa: CASSNLGGSAYEQYF
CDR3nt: TGTGCCAGCAGTAATCTAGGGGGATCTGCCTACGAGCAGTACTTC

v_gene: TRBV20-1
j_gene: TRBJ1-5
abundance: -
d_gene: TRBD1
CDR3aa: CSARDRGTGGLANQPQHF
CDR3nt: TGCAGTGCTAGAGATCGGGGGACAGGGGGATTAGCAAATCAGCCCCAGCATTTT

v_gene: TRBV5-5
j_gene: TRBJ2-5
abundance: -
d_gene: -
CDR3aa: CASTKRGSVEETQYF
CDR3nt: TGTGCCAGCACCAAAAGGGGGTCAGTGGAAGAGACCCAGTACTTC

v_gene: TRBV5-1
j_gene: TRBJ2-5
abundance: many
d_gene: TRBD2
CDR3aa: CASSLETSGSETQYF
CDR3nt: TGCGCCAGCAGCTTGGAAACTAGCGGGAGTGAGACCCAGTACTTC

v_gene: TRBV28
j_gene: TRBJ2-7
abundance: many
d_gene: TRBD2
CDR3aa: CASSPGLAGPYEQYF
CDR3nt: TGTGCCAGCAGCCCGGGACTAGCGGGCCCCTACGAGCAGTACTTC

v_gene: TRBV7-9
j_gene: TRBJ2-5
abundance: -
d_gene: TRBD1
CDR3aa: CASSPRTGQGKQETQYF
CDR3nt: TGTGCCAGCAGCCCCCGTACGGGACAGGGAAAGCAAGAGACCCAGTACTTC

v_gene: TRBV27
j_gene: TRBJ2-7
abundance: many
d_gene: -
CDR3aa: CASSWQGTYEQYF
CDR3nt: TGTGCCAGCAGTTGGCAGGGGACCTACGAGCAGTACTTC

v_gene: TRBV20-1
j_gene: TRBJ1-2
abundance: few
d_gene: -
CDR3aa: CSARTRAHYGYTF
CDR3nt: TGCAGTGCTAGAACCAGGGCTCACTATGGCTACACCTTC

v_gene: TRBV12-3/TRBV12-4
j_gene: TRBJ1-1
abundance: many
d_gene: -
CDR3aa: CASSPPTARAEAFF
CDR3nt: TGTGCCAGCAGTCCCCCGACAGCTCGCGCTGAAGCTTTCTTT

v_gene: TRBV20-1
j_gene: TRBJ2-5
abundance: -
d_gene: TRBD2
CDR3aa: CSVREERGQETQYF
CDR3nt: TGCAGTGTCAGAGAGGAGCGGGGTCAAGAGACCCAGTACTTC

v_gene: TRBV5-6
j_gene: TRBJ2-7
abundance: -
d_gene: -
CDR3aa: CASSLRGNSLGYEQYF
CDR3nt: TGTGCCAGCAGCTTGAGGGGGAACAGCCTAGGCTACGAGCAGTACTTC

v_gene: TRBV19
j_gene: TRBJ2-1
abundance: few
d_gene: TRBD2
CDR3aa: CASSPAGGPFEQFF
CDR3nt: TGTGCCAGTAGTCCCGCGGGAGGGCCGTTTGAGCAGTTCTTC

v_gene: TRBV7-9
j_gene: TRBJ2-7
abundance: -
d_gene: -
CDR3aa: CASSSGAFGEQYF
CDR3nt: TGTGCCAGCAGCTCAGGGGCCTTCGGCGAGCAGTACTTC

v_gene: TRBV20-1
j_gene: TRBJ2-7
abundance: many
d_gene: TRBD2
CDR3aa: CSAHSGTSSYEQYF
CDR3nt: TGCAGTGCTCATAGCGGGACCAGCTCCTACGAGCAGTACTTC

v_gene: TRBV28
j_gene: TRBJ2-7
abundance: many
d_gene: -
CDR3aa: CASSLRGFSYEQYF
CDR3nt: TGTGCCAGCAGTTTAAGAGGGTTTTCCTACGAGCAGTACTTC

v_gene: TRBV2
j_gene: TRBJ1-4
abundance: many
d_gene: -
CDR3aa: CASSEHQAGEKLFF
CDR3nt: TGTGCCAGCAGTGAACATCAGGCAGGGGAAAAACTGTTTTTT

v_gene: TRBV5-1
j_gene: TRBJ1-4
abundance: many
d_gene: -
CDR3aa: CASSDGTATNEKLFF
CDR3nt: TGCGCCAGCAGCGATGGGACGGCAACTAATGAAAAACTGTTTTTT

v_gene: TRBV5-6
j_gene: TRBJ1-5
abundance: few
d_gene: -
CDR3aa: CASSVSYQPQHF
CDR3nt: TGTGCCAGCAGCGTAAGTTATCAGCCCCAGCATTTT

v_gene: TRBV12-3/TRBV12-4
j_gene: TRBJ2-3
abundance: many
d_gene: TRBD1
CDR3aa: CASSFWTGGTDTQYF
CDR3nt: TGTGCCAGCAGTTTTTGGACAGGAGGTACAGATACGCAGTATTTT

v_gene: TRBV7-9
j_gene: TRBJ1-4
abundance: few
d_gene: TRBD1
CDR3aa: CASSSTGVELFF
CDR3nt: TGTGCCAGCAGCTCTACAGGGGTCGAACTGTTTTTT

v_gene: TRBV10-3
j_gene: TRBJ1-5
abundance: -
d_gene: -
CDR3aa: CVISEAWVGSNQPQHF
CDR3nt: TGTGTCATCAGTGAAGCCTGGGTGGGCAGCAATCAGCCCCAGCATTTT

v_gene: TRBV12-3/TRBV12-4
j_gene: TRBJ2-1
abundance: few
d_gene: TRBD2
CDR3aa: CASSLAETYEQFF
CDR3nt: TGTGCCAGCAGCCTAGCGGAGACTTACGAGCAGTTCTTC

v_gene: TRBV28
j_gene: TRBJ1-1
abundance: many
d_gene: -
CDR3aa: CASSTQDRVKAFF
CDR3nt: TGTGCCAGCAGCACACAGGACAGAGTCAAAGCTTTCTTT

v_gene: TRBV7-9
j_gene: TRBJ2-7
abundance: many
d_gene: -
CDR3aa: CASSLTSRYEQYF
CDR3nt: TGTGCCAGCAGCTTAACTAGCCGCTACGAGCAGTACTTC

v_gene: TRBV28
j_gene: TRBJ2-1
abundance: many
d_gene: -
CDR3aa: CASSRLSGLNEQFF
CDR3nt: TGTGCCAGCAGTCGTTTAAGCGGGCTGAATGAGCAGTTCTTC

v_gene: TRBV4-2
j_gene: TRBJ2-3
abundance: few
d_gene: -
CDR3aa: CASSQDRRDTQYF
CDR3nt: TGTGCCAGCAGCCAAGATCGGCGGGATACGCAGTATTTT

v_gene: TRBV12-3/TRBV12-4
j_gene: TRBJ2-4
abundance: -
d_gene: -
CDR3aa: CASSSTVFGLAKNIQYF
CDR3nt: TGTGCCAGCAGTTCGACAGTTTTCGGGTTAGCCAAAAACATTCAGTACTTC

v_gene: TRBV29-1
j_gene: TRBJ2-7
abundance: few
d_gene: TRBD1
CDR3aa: CSVRDRGHEQYF
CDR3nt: TGCAGCGTTCGAGACAGGGGGCACGAGCAGTACTTC

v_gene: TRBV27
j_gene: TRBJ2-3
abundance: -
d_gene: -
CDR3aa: CATSTPGPRSTDTQYF
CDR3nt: TGTGCCACCTCAACCCCGGGACCGCGGAGCACAGATACGCAGTATTTT

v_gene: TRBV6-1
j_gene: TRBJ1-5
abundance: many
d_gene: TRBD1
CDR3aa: CASSDRIGTGQNQPQHF
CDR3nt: TGTGCCAGCAGTGACCGGATTGGGACAGGGCAAAATCAGCCCCAGCATTTT

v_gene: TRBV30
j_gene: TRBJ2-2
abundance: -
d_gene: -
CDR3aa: CAWNGGELFF
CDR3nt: TGTGCCTGGAATGGGGGGGAGCTGTTTTTT

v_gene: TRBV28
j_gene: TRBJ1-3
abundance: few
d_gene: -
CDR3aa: CASSFSSTGNTIYF
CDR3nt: TGTGCCAGCAGTTTCAGCAGCACTGGAAACACCATATATTTT

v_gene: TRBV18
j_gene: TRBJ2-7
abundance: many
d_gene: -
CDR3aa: CASSPRQGSSFEQYF
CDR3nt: TGTGCCAGCTCACCCCGTCAGGGAAGTTCGTTCGAGCAGTACTTC

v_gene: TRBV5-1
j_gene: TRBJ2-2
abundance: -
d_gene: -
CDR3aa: CASMGSVNTGELFF
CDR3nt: TGCGCCAGCATGGGAAGCGTGAACACCGGGGAGCTGTTTTTT

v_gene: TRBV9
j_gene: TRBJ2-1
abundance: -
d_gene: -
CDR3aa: CASSPTSEGFSYNEQFF
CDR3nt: TGTGCCAGCAGCCCGACGTCCGAGGGATTCTCCTACAATGAGCAGTTCTTC

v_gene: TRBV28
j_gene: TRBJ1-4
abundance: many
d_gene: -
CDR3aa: CASSLLHFNEKLFF
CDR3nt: TGTGCCAGCAGTTTATTACACTTTAATGAAAAACTGTTTTTT